Detailed here is one TCR beta chain. Its antigen is currently unknown. Data came from immunoSEQ multiplex PCR; TCRdb stores just in-frame clones and leaves some out. The table includes 55,000 to 65,000 clones, 84% detected once. These data are taken from a study of OX40 agonist ivuxolimab in advanced cancers. About the study: The eligibility criteria allowed prior anti-PD-1, anti-PD-L1 or anti-CTLA-4 therapy, and approximately 40% had some. Findings and caveats of the study: There was clonal expansion of CD4+ and CD8+ blood T cells by week 6 at 0.1 to 3.0 mg/kg. There were, on average, more expanded clones in CD8+ T cells than in CD4+. Also showing low normalized T-cell clonal expansion were some of the nonresponders.

This CDR3 contains 13 residues. Germline lookup yields CDR1 SEHNR and CDR2 FQNEAQ (reference sequence). Trimming removed 6 bases at V and 3 bases at J, with 11 bases between. The specimen comprised CD4+ or CD8+ T cells sorted from blood, sampled in a trial of the OX40 agonist ivuxolimab. The chain employs TRBV7-9 and TRBJ1-1, with D tentatively TRBD1 (6 bases). This sequence originates from an adult with an advanced solid tumor such as melanoma, head and neck, liver or kidney cancer. CDR3 nucleotide sequence: TGTGCCAGCAGGCTCACAGGGTACACTGAAGCTTTCTTT. This codes for CASRLTGYTEAFF.